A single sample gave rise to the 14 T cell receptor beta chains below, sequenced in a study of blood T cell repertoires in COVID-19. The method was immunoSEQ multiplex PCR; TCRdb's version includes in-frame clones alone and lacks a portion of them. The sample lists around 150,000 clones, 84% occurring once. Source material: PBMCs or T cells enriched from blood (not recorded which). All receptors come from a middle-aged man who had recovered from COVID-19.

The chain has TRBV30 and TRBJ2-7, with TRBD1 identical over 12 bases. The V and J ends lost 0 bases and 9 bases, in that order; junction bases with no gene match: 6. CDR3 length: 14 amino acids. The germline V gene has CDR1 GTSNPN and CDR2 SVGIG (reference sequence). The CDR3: CAWSVGTGGYGQYF. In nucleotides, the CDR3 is TGTGCCTGGAGTGTGGGGACAGGGGGCTATGGGCAGTACTTC.

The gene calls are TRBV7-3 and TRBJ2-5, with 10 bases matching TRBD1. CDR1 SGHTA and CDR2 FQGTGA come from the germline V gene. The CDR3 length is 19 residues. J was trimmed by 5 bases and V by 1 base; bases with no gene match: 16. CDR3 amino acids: CASSLRPAGTGDKSETQYF. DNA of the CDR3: TGTGCCAGCAGCTTAAGGCCCGCCGGGACAGGGGATAAATCGGAGACCCAGTACTTC. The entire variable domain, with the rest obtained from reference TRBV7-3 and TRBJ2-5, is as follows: GAGVSQTPSNKVTEKGKYVELRCDPISGHTALYWYRQSLGQGPEFLIYFQGTGAADDSGLPNDRFFAVRPEGSVSTLKIQRTERGDSAVYLCASSLRPAGTGDKSETQYFGPGTRLLVL.

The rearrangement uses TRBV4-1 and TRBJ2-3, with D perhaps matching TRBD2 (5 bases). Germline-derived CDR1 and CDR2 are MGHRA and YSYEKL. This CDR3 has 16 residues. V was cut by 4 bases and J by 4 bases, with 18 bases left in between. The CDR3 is CASSLWGEGTADTQYF. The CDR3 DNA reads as TGCGCCAGCAGCCTCTGGGGAGAGGGAACAGCAGATACGCAGTATTTT.

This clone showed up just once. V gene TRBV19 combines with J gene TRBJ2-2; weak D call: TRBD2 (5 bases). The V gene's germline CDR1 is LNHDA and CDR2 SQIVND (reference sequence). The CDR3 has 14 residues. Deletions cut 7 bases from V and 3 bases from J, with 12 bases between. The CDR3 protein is CASNRAGYTGELFF. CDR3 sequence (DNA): TGTGCCAGTAACCGGGCGGGTTACACCGGGGAGCTGTTTTTT.

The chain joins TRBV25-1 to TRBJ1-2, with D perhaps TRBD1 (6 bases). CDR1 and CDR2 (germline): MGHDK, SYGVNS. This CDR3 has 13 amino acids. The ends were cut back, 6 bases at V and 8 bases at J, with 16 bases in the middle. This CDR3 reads CASRFGGEGGYTF. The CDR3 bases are TGTGCCAGCAGATTTGGGGGCGAGGGGGGCTACACCTTC.

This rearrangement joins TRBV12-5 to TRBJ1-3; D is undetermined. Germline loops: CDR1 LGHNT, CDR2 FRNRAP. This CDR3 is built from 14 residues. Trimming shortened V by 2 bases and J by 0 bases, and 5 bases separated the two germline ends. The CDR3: CASGLKASGNTIYF. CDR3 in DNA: TGTGCTAGTGGTTTGAAAGCCTCTGGAAACACCATATATTTT.

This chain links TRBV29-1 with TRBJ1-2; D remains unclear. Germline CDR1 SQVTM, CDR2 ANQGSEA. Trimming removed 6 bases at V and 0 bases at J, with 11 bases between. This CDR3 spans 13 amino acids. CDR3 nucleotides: TGCAGCGTACCCGACAATCCTAACTATGGCTACACCTTC. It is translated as CSVPDNPNYGYTF.

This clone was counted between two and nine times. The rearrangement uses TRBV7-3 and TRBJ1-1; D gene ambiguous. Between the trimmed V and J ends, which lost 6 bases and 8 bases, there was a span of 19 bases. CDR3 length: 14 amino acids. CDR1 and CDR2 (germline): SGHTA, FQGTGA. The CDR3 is CASRADGVTSEAFF. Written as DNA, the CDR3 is TGTGCCAGCAGAGCCGACGGGGTAACATCGGAAGCTTTCTTT. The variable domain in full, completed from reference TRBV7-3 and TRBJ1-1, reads GAGVSQTPSNKVTEKGKYVELRCDPISGHTALYWYRQSLGQGPEFLIYFQGTGAADDSGLPNDRFFAVRPEGSVSTLKIQRTERGDSAVYLCASRADGVTSEAFFGQGTRLTVV.

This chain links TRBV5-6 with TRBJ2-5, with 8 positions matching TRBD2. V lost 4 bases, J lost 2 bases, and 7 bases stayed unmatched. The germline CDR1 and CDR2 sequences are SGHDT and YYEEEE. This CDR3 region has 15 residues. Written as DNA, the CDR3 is TGTGCCAGCAGCCGAGGGACTAGAAGTCAAGAGACCCAGTACTTC. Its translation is CASSRGTRSQETQYF.

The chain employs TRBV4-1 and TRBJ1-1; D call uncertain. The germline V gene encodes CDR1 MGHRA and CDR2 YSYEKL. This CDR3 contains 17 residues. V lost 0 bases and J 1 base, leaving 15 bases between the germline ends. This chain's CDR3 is CASSQDRGRRTNTEAFF. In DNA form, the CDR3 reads TGCGCCAGCAGCCAAGATCGTGGGAGGCGGACGAACACTGAAGCTTTCTTT.

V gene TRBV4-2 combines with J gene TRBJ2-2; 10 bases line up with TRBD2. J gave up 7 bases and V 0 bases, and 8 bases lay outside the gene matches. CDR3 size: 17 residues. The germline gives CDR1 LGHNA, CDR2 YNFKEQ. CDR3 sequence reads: CASSQDFSAGGLGELFF. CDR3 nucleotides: TGTGCCAGCAGCCAAGATTTTTCAGCGGGGGGGCTCGGGGAGCTGTTTTTT.

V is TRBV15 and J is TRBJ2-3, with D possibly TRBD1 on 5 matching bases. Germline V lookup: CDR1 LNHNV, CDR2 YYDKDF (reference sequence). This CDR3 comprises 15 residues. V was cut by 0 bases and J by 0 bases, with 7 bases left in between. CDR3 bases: TGTGCCACCAGCAGAGACAGGGCTAGCACAGATACGCAGTATTTT. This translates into CATSRDRASTDTQYF.

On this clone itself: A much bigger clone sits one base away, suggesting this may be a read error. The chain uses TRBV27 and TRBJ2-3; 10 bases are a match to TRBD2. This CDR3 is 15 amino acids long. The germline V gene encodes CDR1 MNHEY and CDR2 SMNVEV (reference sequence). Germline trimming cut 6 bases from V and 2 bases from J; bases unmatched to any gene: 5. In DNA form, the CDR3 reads TGTGCCAGCAGCCAAGCGGGGGGGGTCACAGATACGCAGTATTTT. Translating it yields CASSQAGGVTDTQYF.

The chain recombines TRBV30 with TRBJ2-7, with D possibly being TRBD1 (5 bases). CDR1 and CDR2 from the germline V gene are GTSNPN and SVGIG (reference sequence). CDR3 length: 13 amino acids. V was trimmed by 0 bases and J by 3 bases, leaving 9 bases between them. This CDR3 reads CAWSVSDSYEQYF. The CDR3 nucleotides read TGTGCCTGGAGTGTATCAGACAGCTACGAGCAGTACTTC.